The next 15 T cell receptor beta chains were all read from a single sample in a study of cytomegalovirus exposure and HLA in healthy donors. Primers for the PCR totalled 60 Vbeta and 13 Jbeta. Sequencing used immunoSEQ multiplex PCR; TCRdb keeps in-frame clones, though not all of them. The sample consists of under 200,000 clones, 65% to 85% of them appearing once. Material: PBMCs. The receptors stem from a woman aged 40 to 50 in good health and CMV-seropositive.

The V gene is TRBV19, the J gene TRBJ1-1; D is perhaps TRBD1 (6 bases). V dropped 6 bases and J dropped 0 bases, with 20 bases sitting between them. The V gene's germline CDR1 is LNHDA and CDR2 SQIVND (reference sequence). This CDR3 region has 17 residues. The CDR3 loop reads CASSEGQRVIMNTEAFF. CDR3 DNA sequence: TGTGCCAGTAGCGAGGGACAAAGGGTAATCATGAACACTGAAGCTTTCTTT. The full variable domain, completed using reference TRBV19 and TRBJ1-1, is DGGITQSPKYLFRKEGQNVTLSCEQNLNHDAMYWYRQDPGQGLRLIYYSQIVNDFQKGDIAEGYSVSREKKESFPLTVTSAQKNPTAFYLCASSEGQRVIMNTEAFFGQGTRLTVV.

The V gene is TRBV7-2, the J gene TRBJ2-6; D is uncertain. The CDR3 spans 18 residues. Trimming cost V 1 base and J 4 bases, with 17 bases left between them. Germline V lookup: CDR1 SGHTA, CDR2 FQGNSA. As DNA, the CDR3 is TGTGCCAGCAGCTTAGAGTCAGGCCCCGCTCTGGGGGCCAACGTCCTGACTTTC. This translates into CASSLESGPALGANVLTF.

The rearrangement links TRBV7-9 to TRBJ2-1, with 8 positions matching TRBD2. The ends lost 5 bases at V and 5 bases at J; junction bases unmatched: 2. The CDR3 loop spans 13 amino acids. Germline V gene sequence: CDR1 SEHNR, CDR2 FQNEAQ (reference sequence). The CDR3 DNA follows: TGTGCCAGCAGCGCGGGACTAGACAATGAGCAGTTCTTC. Translating gives CASSAGLDNEQFF.

The chain is built from TRBV5-1 and TRBJ1-5; D unresolved. CDR1 SGHRS and CDR2 YFSETQ come from the germline V gene. This CDR3 contains 15 residues. V lost 4 bases and J 3 bases, leaving 14 bases between the germline ends. The CDR3 reads CASSARGGDNQPQHF. For the CDR3, the DNA is TGCGCCAGCAGCGCACGGGGAGGTGACAATCAGCCCCAGCATTTT. The complete variable domain, with remaining parts taken from reference TRBV5-1 and TRBJ1-5, reads KAGVTQTPRYLIKTRGQQVTLSCSPISGHRSVSWYQQTPGQGLQFLFEYFSETQRNKGNFPGRFSGRQFSNSRSEMNVSTLELGDSALYLCASSARGGDNQPQHFGDGTRLSIL.

The chain has TRBV18 and TRBJ2-3; no reliable D call. In germline, CDR1 is KGHSH, CDR2 LQKENI. Trimming cost V 6 bases and J 2 bases, with 6 bases left between them. CDR3 size: 12 residues. CDR3 region: CASSPNTDTQYF. DNA for the CDR3: TGTGCCAGCTCCCCTAACACAGATACGCAGTATTTT.

This clone came up a few times. This sequence joins TRBV5-1 and TRBJ2-2, with D perhaps matching TRBD1 (6 bases). CDR1 SGHRS and CDR2 YFSETQ come from the germline V gene. The ends were cut back, 4 bases at V and 1 base at J, with 14 bases in the middle. This CDR3 spans 16 amino acids. DNA for the CDR3: TGCGCCAGCAGCCCTCCGGGACACCGGAACACCGGGGAGCTGTTTTTT. This codes for CASSPPGHRNTGELFF.

With regard to this clone: This CDR3 is also generated by other DNA sequences in the sample. The V call is TRBV7-9, the J call TRBJ1-2; TRBD1 agrees at 7 bases. This CDR3 contains 15 residues. The J segment lost 0 bases and the V segment lost 0 bases, leaving 1 base of the junction unmatched. Germline lookup yields CDR1 SEHNR and CDR2 FQNEAQ (reference sequence). In DNA form, the CDR3 reads TGTGCCAGCAGCTTAGCCGGGACAGCTAACTATGGCTACACCTTC. Translating it yields CASSLAGTANYGYTF. The full variable domain, completed using reference TRBV7-9 and TRBJ1-2, is DTGVSQNPRHKITKRGQNVTFRCDPISEHNRLYWYRQTLGQGPEFLTYFQNEAQLEKSRLLSDRFSAERPKGSFSTLEIQRTEQGDSAMYLCASSLAGTANYGYTFGSGTRLTVV.

The gene calls are TRBV28 and TRBJ1-2; 7 bases are a match to TRBD1. Germline loops: CDR1 MDHEN, CDR2 SYDVKM. J was trimmed by 5 bases and V by 4 bases; bases with no gene match: 13. The CDR3 sequence is 16 residues long. CDR3 sequence (DNA): TGTGCCAGCAGTTACCTCCTCGGACAGGATTCATATGGCTACACCTTC. Residues: CASSYLLGQDSYGYTF.

V gene TRBV7-6 combines with J gene TRBJ2-7; 11 bases fit TRBD2. CDR3 length: 15 residues. The J segment lost 0 bases and the V segment lost 5 bases, leaving 3 bases of the junction unmatched. Germline assignment: CDR1 SGHVS and CDR2 FNYEAQ. In DNA form, the CDR3 reads TGTGCCAGCAGCCCGACTAGCGGGGCCTCCTACGAGCAGTACTTC. Its translation: CASSPTSGASYEQYF.

V usage is TRBV30 and J usage is TRBJ1-1, with D tentatively TRBD1 (5 bases). V lost 2 bases to trimming and J lost 0 bases, with 7 bases between them. The CDR3 is 13 amino acids. Per the germline V gene, CDR1 is GTSNPN and CDR2 is SVGIG (reference sequence). CDR3 bases: TGTGCCTGGAGTACAGGACTGAACACTGAAGCTTTCTTT. This gives the protein CAWSTGLNTEAFF.

This clone was seen only once. V gene TRBV9 combines with J gene TRBJ1-2; D may be TRBD1 (5 bases). Germline V gene data show CDR1 as SGDLS and CDR2 as YYNGEE. This CDR3 contains 17 residues. The germline V and J ends were trimmed by 0 bases and 3 bases, with 18 bases remaining between them. The CDR3, as DNA: TGTGCCAGCAGCGTAGCTCACAGGCTTCGGGGGGACTATGGCTACACCTTC. Residues: CASSVAHRLRGDYGYTF. Based on the CDR3 plus reference TRBV9 and TRBJ1-2, the full variable domain is DSGVTQTPKHLITATGQRVTLRCSPRSGDLSVYWYQQSLDQGLQFLIQYYNGEERAKGNILERFSAQQFPDLHSELNLSSLELGDSALYFCASSVAHRLRGDYGYTFGSGTRLTVV.

The gene calls are TRBV11-2 and TRBJ2-5; TRBD1 agrees at 7 bases. This CDR3 is 15 amino acids long. CDR1 SGHAT and CDR2 FQNNGV come from the germline V gene. The V and J ends lost 4 bases and 0 bases, in that order; junction bases with no gene match: 5. The CDR3: CASSYSDRDQETQYF. The CDR3 DNA reads as TGTGCCAGCAGCTACTCTGACAGGGACCAAGAGACCCAGTACTTC.

The J gene is TRBJ1-5, the V gene TRBV7-2; no firm D call. CDR1 SGHTA and CDR2 FQGNSA come from the germline V gene. The V gene lost 1 base and the J gene lost 5 bases, with 6 bases spanning the gap. The CDR3 sequence is 13 residues long. In DNA, the CDR3 is TGTGCCAGCAGCTTAGTGGCGGATCAGCCCCAGCATTTT. Translating gives CASSLVADQPQHF.

Turning to this clone: The same CDR3 is also encoded by other DNA sequences in this sample. The chain uses TRBV6-5 and TRBJ2-7; TRBD2 matches 12 bases. CDR1 is MNHEY, CDR2 SVGAGI, per germline. The CDR3 contains 15 residues. The V gene end was trimmed by 2 bases and the J gene end by 1 base; junction bases not matched to a gene: 0. CDR3 DNA: TGTGCCAGCAGTTACGGACTAGCGGGGTCCTACGAGCAGTACTTC. It translates to CASSYGLAGSYEQYF.

This clone was seen more than once but under ten times. The chain employs TRBV2 and TRBJ1-6; D call uncertain. Trimming removed 2 bases at V and 9 bases at J, with 8 bases between. The length of the CDR3 is 13 residues. The V gene's germline CDR1 is SNHLY and CDR2 FYNNEI. The CDR3 nucleotides are TGTGCCAGCAGTGAATTGGCCCTTTCACCCCTCCACTTT. Translating it yields CASSELALSPLHF.